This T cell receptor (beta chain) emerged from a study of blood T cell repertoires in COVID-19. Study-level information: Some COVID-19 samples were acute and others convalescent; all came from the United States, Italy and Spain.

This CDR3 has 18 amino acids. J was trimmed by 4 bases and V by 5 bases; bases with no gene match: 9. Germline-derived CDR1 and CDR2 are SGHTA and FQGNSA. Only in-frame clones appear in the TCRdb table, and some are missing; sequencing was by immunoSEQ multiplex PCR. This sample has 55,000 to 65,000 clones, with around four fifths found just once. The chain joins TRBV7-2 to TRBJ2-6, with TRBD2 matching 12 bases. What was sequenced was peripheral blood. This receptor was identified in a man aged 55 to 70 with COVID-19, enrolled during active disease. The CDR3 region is CASSPLAGGPSGANVLTF. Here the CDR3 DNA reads TGTGCCAGCAGCCCTCTAGCGGGGGGGCCTTCCGGGGCCAACGTCCTGACTTTC.